The clone carrying this T cell receptor (beta chain) has only one observation. Its antigen is not known. This record belongs to a study of Ad26.COV2.S vaccination and SARS-CoV-2 variants. Whole-study results and caveats: Quantification of TCR breadth and depth may have yielded underestimates of total T cell responses. The breadth of spike-specific CD8+ and CD4+ T cell responses after vaccination was reportedly substantial.

V shed 10 bases and J shed 0 bases, with 12 bases lying between them. CDR1 and CDR2 (germline): SNHLY, FYNNEI. The CDR3 covers 13 residues. Measured with immunoSEQ multiplex PCR; TCRdb has only the in-frame clones, and not every one. Of approximately 410,000 clones in the sample, around 92% were seen once. Treatment given: roughly 20 received Ad26.COV2.S at low or high dose, single or two shots; about 5 received placebo; per-sample allocation not given. The samples were gathered on day 63 after the first injection of vaccine or placebo. The TCR sequence derives from a person aged 18-65 years who received the Ad26.COV2.S COVID-19 vaccine or a placebo. This chain connects TRBV2 to TRBJ1-1; D uncertain. The specimen was peripheral blood, collected in a trial of Ad26.COV2.S vaccine versus placebo. The CDR3 reads CATSDGMNTEAFF. CDR3 nucleotides: TGTGCCACCTCGGACGGCATGAACACTGAAGCTTTCTTT. Supplemented by reference TRBV2 and TRBJ1-1, the full variable domain reads EPEVTQTPSHQVTQMGQEVILRCVPISNHLYFYWYRQILGQKVEFLVSFYNNEISEKSEIFDDQFSVERPDGSNFTLKIRSTKLEDSAMYFCATSDGMNTEAFFGQGTRLTVV.